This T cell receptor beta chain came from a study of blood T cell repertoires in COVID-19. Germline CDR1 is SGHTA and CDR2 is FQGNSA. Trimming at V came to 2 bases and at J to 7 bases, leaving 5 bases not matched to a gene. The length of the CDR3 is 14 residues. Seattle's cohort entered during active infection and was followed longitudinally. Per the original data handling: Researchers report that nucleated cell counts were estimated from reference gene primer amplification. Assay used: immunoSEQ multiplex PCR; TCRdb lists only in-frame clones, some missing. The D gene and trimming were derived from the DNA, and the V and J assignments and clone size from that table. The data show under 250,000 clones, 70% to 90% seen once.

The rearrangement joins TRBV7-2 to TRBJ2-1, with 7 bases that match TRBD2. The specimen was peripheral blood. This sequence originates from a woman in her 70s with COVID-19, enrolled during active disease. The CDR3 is CASSLKRGGNEQFF. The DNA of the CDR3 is TGTGCCAGCAGCTTAAAACGGGGAGGGAATGAGCAGTTCTTC.